Listed below are T cell receptor beta chains from one sample, sequenced in a study of CD8 T cells in Susac syndrome. TCRdb analysed the immunoSEQ multiplex PCR reads with MiXCR anew, one entry per CDR3 protein. The table includes fewer than 100,000 distinct CDR3 sequences, 90% to 95% detected once. Specimen: CD8+ T cells from PBMCs. The source is a human donor with multiple sclerosis. The CDR3 runs from the conserved cysteine through the conserved F or W. The order of the fields is clone size, V gene, D gene, J gene, CDR3 DNA, CDR3 protein. D genes are given only for firm matches. Clone size appears in some rows only: once, few, many, or a class for an expanded clone.

clone size: NA
V gene: TRBV6-5
D gene: NA
J gene: TRBJ1-5
CDR3 DNA: TGTGCCAGCAGTTACTCCAGGGTGGGGGATAGCAATCAGCCCCAGCATTTT
CDR3 protein: CASSYSRVGDSNQPQHF

clone size: NA
V gene: TRBV3-1
D gene: TRBD2
J gene: TRBJ2-3
CDR3 DNA: TGTGCCAGCAGCCTCTCGGGACTAGTCACAGATACGCAGTATTTT
CDR3 protein: CASSLSGLVTDTQYF

clone size: few
V gene: TRBV25-1
D gene: NA
J gene: TRBJ2-7
CDR3 DNA: TGTGCCAGCAGTGAATCGCGCGAGCAGTACTTC
CDR3 protein: CASSESREQYF

clone size: NA
V gene: TRBV4-1
D gene: TRBD1
J gene: TRBJ1-1
CDR3 DNA: TGCGCCAGCAGCCAAGGGGACAGGGAGGGGCGGAACACTGAAGCTTTCTTT
CDR3 protein: CASSQGDREGRNTEAFF

clone size: NA
V gene: TRBV2
D gene: NA
J gene: TRBJ1-6
CDR3 DNA: TGTGCCAGCAGTGAATTGGGGGTCTCCTATAATTCACCCCTCCACTTT
CDR3 protein: CASSELGVSYNSPLHF

clone size: NA
V gene: TRBV7-9
D gene: NA
J gene: TRBJ2-1
CDR3 DNA: TGTGCCAGCAGCTGGCCAGGGAGCTCCTACAATGAGCAGTTCTTC
CDR3 protein: CASSWPGSSYNEQFF

clone size: NA
V gene: TRBV30
D gene: TRBD1
J gene: TRBJ2-7
CDR3 DNA: TGTGCCTGGGGGGAGACAGGGAAGTCCTACGAGCAGTACTTC
CDR3 protein: CAWGETGKSYEQYF

clone size: NA
V gene: TRBV27
D gene: TRBD1
J gene: TRBJ2-6
CDR3 DNA: TGTGCCAGCAGTTTATACGGACAGGGGGGTGGGGCCAACGTCCTGACTTTC
CDR3 protein: CASSLYGQGGGANVLTF

clone size: NA
V gene: TRBV28
D gene: TRBD1
J gene: TRBJ2-5
CDR3 DNA: TGTGCCAGCACCCCTGGCGGACAGGGGGCTCTGAAGACCCAGTACTTC
CDR3 protein: CASTPGGQGALKTQYF

clone size: once
V gene: TRBV10-3
D gene: NA
J gene: TRBJ2-7
CDR3 DNA: TGTGCCATCAGTGACAGGGGCCACGAGCAGTACTTC
CDR3 protein: CAISDRGHEQYF

clone size: NA
V gene: TRBV27
D gene: NA
J gene: TRBJ2-7
CDR3 DNA: TGTGCCAGCAGTCTGGACTTTTCAGACGTAACCTACGAGCAGTACTTC
CDR3 protein: CASSLDFSDVTYEQYF

clone size: NA
V gene: TRBV3-1
D gene: NA
J gene: TRBJ1-3
CDR3 DNA: TGTGCCAGCAGCCAAGATCCCGGAAACACCATATATTTT
CDR3 protein: CASSQDPGNTIYF

clone size: NA
V gene: TRBV7-8
D gene: TRBD2
J gene: TRBJ2-5
CDR3 DNA: TGTGCCAGCAGAACCCGGGAGGGACTCCAAGAGACCCAGTACTTC
CDR3 protein: CASRTREGLQETQYF

clone size: medium-sized
V gene: TRBV4-3
D gene: NA
J gene: TRBJ2-7
CDR3 DNA: TGCGCCAGCAGCCAAGATCACCGGGGCCCATCCTACGAGCAGTACTTC
CDR3 protein: CASSQDHRGPSYEQYF

clone size: NA
V gene: TRBV6-2/TRBV6-3
D gene: NA
J gene: TRBJ2-1
CDR3 DNA: TGTGCCAGCAGTACACCCGGGGAACGGAGGGGGAATGAGCAGTTCTTC
CDR3 protein: CASSTPGERRGNEQFF

clone size: NA
V gene: TRBV12-3/TRBV12-4
D gene: NA
J gene: TRBJ1-5
CDR3 DNA: TGTGCCAGCAGTTCACAGGGATTCAATCAGCCCCAGCATTTT
CDR3 protein: CASSSQGFNQPQHF

clone size: NA
V gene: TRBV7-2
D gene: TRBD2
J gene: TRBJ2-3
CDR3 DNA: TGTGCCAGCAGCTTAGTCCTAGCGGGAGGGCCCCTAGATACGCAGTATTTT
CDR3 protein: CASSLVLAGGPLDTQYF

clone size: NA
V gene: TRBV28
D gene: TRBD1
J gene: TRBJ1-5
CDR3 DNA: TGTGCCAGCAGTCGCGACAGGGGGAATCAGCCCCAGCATTTT
CDR3 protein: CASSRDRGNQPQHF

clone size: NA
V gene: TRBV28
D gene: TRBD1
J gene: TRBJ1-1
CDR3 DNA: TGTGCCAGCGAGACAGGGGGCAACACTGAAGCTTTCTTT
CDR3 protein: CASETGGNTEAFF

clone size: NA
V gene: TRBV7-8
D gene: NA
J gene: TRBJ2-5
CDR3 DNA: TGTGCCAGCAGCTGGGACCTGAACTTTCAAGAGACCCAGTACTTC
CDR3 protein: CASSWDLNFQETQYF

clone size: NA
V gene: TRBV18
D gene: NA
J gene: TRBJ2-7
CDR3 DNA: TGTGCCAGCTCACCGAGGGGCGAAAAAGGCCACGAGCAGTACTTC
CDR3 protein: CASSPRGEKGHEQYF

clone size: once
V gene: TRBV28
D gene: TRBD1
J gene: TRBJ2-6
CDR3 DNA: TGTGCCAGCAGTCAAACCGGGACAGCTGGGGCCAACGTCCTGACTTTC
CDR3 protein: CASSQTGTAGANVLTF

clone size: NA
V gene: TRBV20-1
D gene: TRBD2
J gene: TRBJ2-7
CDR3 DNA: TGCAGTGCTTCCGGGACTAGCAAGTACGAGCAGTACTTC
CDR3 protein: CSASGTSKYEQYF

clone size: NA
V gene: TRBV3-1
D gene: NA
J gene: TRBJ1-4
CDR3 DNA: TGTGCCAGCAGCCAAGATAAAGCCAGGGAACCTAATGAAAAACTGTTTTTT
CDR3 protein: CASSQDKAREPNEKLFF

clone size: NA
V gene: TRBV5-1
D gene: TRBD1
J gene: TRBJ1-1
CDR3 DNA: TGCGCCAGCAGCTCCGGACAGGTTGAAGCTTTCTTT
CDR3 protein: CASSSGQVEAFF

clone size: NA
V gene: TRBV28
D gene: NA
J gene: TRBJ2-3
CDR3 DNA: TGTGCCAGCAGTTACCCAGGCATTGGGCAGTATTTT
CDR3 protein: CASSYPGIGQYF

clone size: NA
V gene: TRBV13
D gene: TRBD1
J gene: TRBJ1-5
CDR3 DNA: TGTGCCAGCAGCCGCAGGGGGCAAGGAGATCAGCCCCAGCATTTT
CDR3 protein: CASSRRGQGDQPQHF

clone size: NA
V gene: TRBV11-1
D gene: TRBD1
J gene: TRBJ2-7
CDR3 DNA: TGTGCCAGCAGCTCGGCGGACAGGGAAGCCTACGAGCAGTACTTC
CDR3 protein: CASSSADREAYEQYF

clone size: NA
V gene: TRBV20-1
D gene: TRBD1
J gene: TRBJ1-6
CDR3 DNA: TGCAGTGCTAGTCCGACAGGGGGCTTGGGGGGTTCACCCCTCCACTTT
CDR3 protein: CSASPTGGLGGSPLHF

clone size: NA
V gene: TRBV6-1
D gene: NA
J gene: TRBJ1-1
CDR3 DNA: TGTGCCAGCAGTATGGTTCGGAACACTGAAGCTTTCTTT
CDR3 protein: CASSMVRNTEAFF

clone size: NA
V gene: TRBV6-5
D gene: NA
J gene: TRBJ1-4
CDR3 DNA: TGTGCCAGCAGTCCCTCGGCAGCGGCGGAAAAACTGTTTTTT
CDR3 protein: CASSPSAAAEKLFF

clone size: NA
V gene: TRBV4-1
D gene: NA
J gene: TRBJ2-7
CDR3 DNA: TGCGCCAGCAGCCTCCCGGGTAAGCAGGGGGGAGTCCCCTACGAGCAGTACTTC
CDR3 protein: CASSLPGKQGGVPYEQYF

clone size: NA
V gene: TRBV10-2
D gene: NA
J gene: TRBJ1-2
CDR3 DNA: TGCGCCAGCAGTGAGTCAGGGAGGCATGGCTACACCTTC
CDR3 protein: CASSESGRHGYTF

clone size: NA
V gene: TRBV7-6
D gene: TRBD1
J gene: TRBJ2-7
CDR3 DNA: TGTGCCAGCAGCTCAACCCGGGACAGGGAATCCTACGAGCAGTACTTC
CDR3 protein: CASSSTRDRESYEQYF

clone size: NA
V gene: TRBV9
D gene: TRBD1
J gene: TRBJ1-1
CDR3 DNA: TGTGCCAGCAGCCCTCGACAGGGATCAAGGACTGAAGCTTTCTTT
CDR3 protein: CASSPRQGSRTEAFF

clone size: few
V gene: TRBV9
D gene: NA
J gene: TRBJ2-5
CDR3 DNA: TGTGCCAGCAGCGTAGACGTGGGGCGCTCGGAGACCCAGTACTTC
CDR3 protein: CASSVDVGRSETQYF

clone size: NA
V gene: TRBV19
D gene: NA
J gene: TRBJ2-7
CDR3 DNA: TGTGCCAGTAGTGTCCGGGTGGATCGCTCCTACGAGCAGTACTTC
CDR3 protein: CASSVRVDRSYEQYF

clone size: NA
V gene: TRBV6-6
D gene: TRBD2
J gene: TRBJ2-5
CDR3 DNA: TGTGCCAGCAGAACGGGACTAGCTAAAGGAGAGACCCAGTACTTC
CDR3 protein: CASRTGLAKGETQYF

clone size: NA
V gene: TRBV9
D gene: NA
J gene: TRBJ1-2
CDR3 DNA: TGTGCCAGCAGCGTCGGGGGATCCGACTATGGCTACACCTTC
CDR3 protein: CASSVGGSDYGYTF

clone size: NA
V gene: TRBV29-1
D gene: NA
J gene: TRBJ2-3
CDR3 DNA: TGCAGCGTTGAAGCTTGGTTGCAGGGGTTATCTGATACGCAGTATTTT
CDR3 protein: CSVEAWLQGLSDTQYF

clone size: NA
V gene: TRBV20-1
D gene: NA
J gene: TRBJ2-7
CDR3 DNA: TGCAGTGCTAGAGCCCGAGCCTCCTACGAGCAGTACTTC
CDR3 protein: CSARARASYEQYF

clone size: NA
V gene: TRBV7-3
D gene: NA
J gene: TRBJ2-7
CDR3 DNA: TGTGCCAGCAGCCCCTTAAACTCATCCTACGAGCAGTACTTC
CDR3 protein: CASSPLNSSYEQYF

clone size: NA
V gene: TRBV7-9
D gene: NA
J gene: TRBJ2-5
CDR3 DNA: TGTGCCAGCAGCGACCTTGGCAGGGCGTACCAAGAGACCCAGTACTTC
CDR3 protein: CASSDLGRAYQETQYF

clone size: NA
V gene: TRBV19
D gene: NA
J gene: TRBJ2-1
CDR3 DNA: TGTGCCAGTAGTATAGACCAGTACAATGAGCAGTTCTTC
CDR3 protein: CASSIDQYNEQFF

clone size: medium-sized
V gene: TRBV28
D gene: NA
J gene: TRBJ1-1
CDR3 DNA: TGTGCCAGCAGTTTTCTACTCATCCCCCGTACGGCTTTCTTT
CDR3 protein: CASSFLLIPRTAFF

clone size: NA
V gene: TRBV28
D gene: NA
J gene: TRBJ2-7
CDR3 DNA: TGTGCCAGCAGGTCTATGACAGACGGCGACGAGCAGTACTTC
CDR3 protein: CASRSMTDGDEQYF

clone size: NA
V gene: TRBV3-1
D gene: TRBD2
J gene: TRBJ2-7
CDR3 DNA: TGTGCCAGCAGCCAAGATAAGGGACTAGAGTTTTCCTACGAGCAGTACTTC
CDR3 protein: CASSQDKGLEFSYEQYF

clone size: once
V gene: TRBV6-1
D gene: NA
J gene: TRBJ2-7
CDR3 DNA: TGTGCCAGCAGTGACTGGGACACCTACGACTACGAGCAGTACTTC
CDR3 protein: CASSDWDTYDYEQYF

clone size: NA
V gene: TRBV4-1
D gene: NA
J gene: TRBJ1-3
CDR3 DNA: TGCGCCAACAGCCAAGATAAGGGTATTGGAAACACCATATATTTT
CDR3 protein: CANSQDKGIGNTIYF

clone size: NA
V gene: TRBV28
D gene: NA
J gene: TRBJ1-1
CDR3 DNA: TGTGCCAGCAGTTCCCGGGGCCAACGAAACACTGAAGCTTTCTTT
CDR3 protein: CASSSRGQRNTEAFF

clone size: few
V gene: TRBV6-1
D gene: TRBD1
J gene: TRBJ1-2
CDR3 DNA: TGTGCCAGCTCACAGGGGCGAGATGGCTACACCTTC
CDR3 protein: CASSQGRDGYTF

clone size: NA
V gene: TRBV3-1
D gene: NA
J gene: TRBJ2-5
CDR3 DNA: TGTGCCAGCAGCCAAGATAAGGGGGGCCTACAAGAGACCCAGTACTTC
CDR3 protein: CASSQDKGGLQETQYF

clone size: NA
V gene: TRBV2
D gene: TRBD2
J gene: TRBJ2-1
CDR3 DNA: TGTGCCAGCAGTGCCGGACTAGTGGTCCACAATGAGCAGTTCTTC
CDR3 protein: CASSAGLVVHNEQFF

clone size: NA
V gene: TRBV28
D gene: TRBD1
J gene: TRBJ2-1
CDR3 DNA: TGTGCCAGCAGTCGACAGGGATTTATCGATGAGCAGTTCTTC
CDR3 protein: CASSRQGFIDEQFF

clone size: NA
V gene: TRBV5-1
D gene: NA
J gene: TRBJ2-2
CDR3 DNA: TGCGCCAGCAGCTTGGTGGGTAACACCGGGGAGCTGTTTTTT
CDR3 protein: CASSLVGNTGELFF

clone size: NA
V gene: TRBV13
D gene: NA
J gene: TRBJ2-1
CDR3 DNA: TGTGCCAGCAGGACCTCCGGGACCCAGGGAAATGAGCAGTTCTTC
CDR3 protein: CASRTSGTQGNEQFF

clone size: NA
V gene: TRBV15
D gene: TRBD2
J gene: TRBJ2-1
CDR3 DNA: TGTGCCACCAGCAGATCCGGGACTAGCGGGACCAATGAGCAGTTCTTC
CDR3 protein: CATSRSGTSGTNEQFF

clone size: NA
V gene: TRBV7-6
D gene: TRBD1
J gene: TRBJ2-7
CDR3 DNA: TGTGCCAGCAGCTTAATGGGACAGGGTTACGAGCAGTACTTC
CDR3 protein: CASSLMGQGYEQYF

clone size: NA
V gene: TRBV30
D gene: NA
J gene: TRBJ2-1
CDR3 DNA: TGTGCCTGGAGCCCAGGGATTCGCTCGCGCAATGAGCAGTTCTTC
CDR3 protein: CAWSPGIRSRNEQFF